This T cell receptor beta chain was identified during a study of blood T cells in healthy people across ages. Overall study findings and caveats: One million T cells yielded diversity estimates that were considered underestimates. TCR beta diversity was tightly associated with the proportion of naive T cells.

In its sample, this clonotype was seen a few times. The antigen remains undetermined. Per sample, at least 6 micrograms of total RNA were extracted. Per the germline V gene, CDR1 is MNHEY and CDR2 is SVGEGT. The CDR3 consists of 13 residues. The trim removed 7 bases at V and 7 bases at J, leaving 5 bases unmatched. The authors ran a second PCR of about 6 to 12 cycles using a sample-barcoded 5' primer and a J-beta primer mix. TCRdb fed the 5' RACE reads into MiXCR, producing one record per CDR3 protein. The sample shows about 650,000 distinct CDR3 sequences, about 32% of them seen only once. The TCR sequence derives from a woman older than 75 in good health. The chain recombines TRBV6-2 or TRBV6-3 with TRBJ1-2, with TRBD1 matching over 11 bases. Sequencing used blood. The CDR3 coding sequence is TGTGCCAGCACCAGGACAGGGGGCGGTGGCTACACCTTC. Translated, it gives CASTRTGGGGYTF.